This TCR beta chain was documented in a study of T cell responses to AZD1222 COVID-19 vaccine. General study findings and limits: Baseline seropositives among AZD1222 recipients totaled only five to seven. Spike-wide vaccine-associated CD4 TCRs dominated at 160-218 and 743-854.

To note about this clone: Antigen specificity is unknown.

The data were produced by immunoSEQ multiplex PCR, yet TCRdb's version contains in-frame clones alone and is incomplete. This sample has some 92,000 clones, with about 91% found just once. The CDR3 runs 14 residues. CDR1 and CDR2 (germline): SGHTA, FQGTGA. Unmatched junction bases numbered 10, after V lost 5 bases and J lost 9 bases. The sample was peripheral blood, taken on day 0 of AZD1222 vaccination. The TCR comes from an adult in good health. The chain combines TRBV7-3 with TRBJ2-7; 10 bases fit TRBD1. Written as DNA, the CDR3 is TGTGCCAGCAGCCCGGCCGGGACAGGGGATGCGCAGTACTTC. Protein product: CASSPAGTGDAQYF.